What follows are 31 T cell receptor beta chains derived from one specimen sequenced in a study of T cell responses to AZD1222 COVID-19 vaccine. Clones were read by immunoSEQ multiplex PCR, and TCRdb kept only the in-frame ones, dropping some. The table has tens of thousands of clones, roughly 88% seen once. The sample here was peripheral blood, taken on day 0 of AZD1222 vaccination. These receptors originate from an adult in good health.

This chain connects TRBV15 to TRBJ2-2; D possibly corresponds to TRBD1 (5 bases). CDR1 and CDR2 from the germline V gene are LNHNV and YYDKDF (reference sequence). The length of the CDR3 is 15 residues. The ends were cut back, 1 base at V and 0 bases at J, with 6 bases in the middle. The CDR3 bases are TGTGCCACCAGCAGAGGACAGACGAACACCGGGGAGCTGTTTTTT. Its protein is CATSRGQTNTGELFF.

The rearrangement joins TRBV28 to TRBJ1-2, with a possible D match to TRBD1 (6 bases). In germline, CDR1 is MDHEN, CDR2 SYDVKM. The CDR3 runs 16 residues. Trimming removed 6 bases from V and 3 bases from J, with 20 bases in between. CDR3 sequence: CASRPHLQGMHYGYTF. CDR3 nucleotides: TGTGCCAGCAGGCCCCACCTCCAGGGGATGCACTATGGCTACACCTTC.

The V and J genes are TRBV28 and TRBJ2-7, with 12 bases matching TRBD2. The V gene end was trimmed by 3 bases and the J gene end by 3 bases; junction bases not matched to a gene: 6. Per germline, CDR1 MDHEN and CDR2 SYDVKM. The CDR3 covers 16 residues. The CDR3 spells CASSLEASGRGYEQYF. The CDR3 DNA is TGTGCCAGCAGTTTGGAGGCTAGCGGGAGGGGCTACGAGCAGTACTTC.

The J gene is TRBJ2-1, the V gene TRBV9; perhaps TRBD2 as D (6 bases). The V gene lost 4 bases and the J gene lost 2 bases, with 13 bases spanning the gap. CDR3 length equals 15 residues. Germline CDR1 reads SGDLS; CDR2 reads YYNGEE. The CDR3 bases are TGTGCCAGCAGCCTAGGGACTGCTACCTACAATGAGCAGTTCTTC. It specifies CASSLGTATYNEQFF.

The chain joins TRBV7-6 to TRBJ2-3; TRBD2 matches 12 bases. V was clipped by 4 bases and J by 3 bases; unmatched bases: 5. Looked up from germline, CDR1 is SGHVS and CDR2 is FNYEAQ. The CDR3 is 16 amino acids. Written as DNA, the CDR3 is TGTGCCAGCAGCTCCCGACTAGCGGGAGTGACAGATACGCAGTATTTT. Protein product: CASSSRLAGVTDTQYF.

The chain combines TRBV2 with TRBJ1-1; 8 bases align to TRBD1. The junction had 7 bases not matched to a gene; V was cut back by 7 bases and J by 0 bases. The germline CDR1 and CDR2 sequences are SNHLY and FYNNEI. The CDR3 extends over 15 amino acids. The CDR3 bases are TGTGCCAGCACGTTCCGGACAGGGCTGAACACTGAAGCTTTCTTT. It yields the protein CASTFRTGLNTEAFF. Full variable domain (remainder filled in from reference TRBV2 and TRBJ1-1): EPEVTQTPSHQVTQMGQEVILRCVPISNHLYFYWYRQILGQKVEFLVSFYNNEISEKSEIFDDQFSVERPDGSNFTLKIRSTKLEDSAMYFCASTFRTGLNTEAFFGQGTRLTVV.

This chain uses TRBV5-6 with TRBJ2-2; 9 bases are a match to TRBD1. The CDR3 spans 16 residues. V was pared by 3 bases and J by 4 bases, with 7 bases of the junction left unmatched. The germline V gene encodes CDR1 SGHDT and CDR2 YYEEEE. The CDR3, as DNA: TGTGCCAGCAGCTGGGACAGGGAGGGCTCCACCGGGGAGCTGTTTTTT. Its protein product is CASSWDREGSTGELFF.

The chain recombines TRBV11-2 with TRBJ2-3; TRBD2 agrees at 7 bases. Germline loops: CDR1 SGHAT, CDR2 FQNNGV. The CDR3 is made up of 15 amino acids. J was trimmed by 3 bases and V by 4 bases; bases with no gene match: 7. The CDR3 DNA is TGTGCCAGCAGCTCAATTGGGGGGGGGACAGATACGCAGTATTTT. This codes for CASSSIGGGTDTQYF.

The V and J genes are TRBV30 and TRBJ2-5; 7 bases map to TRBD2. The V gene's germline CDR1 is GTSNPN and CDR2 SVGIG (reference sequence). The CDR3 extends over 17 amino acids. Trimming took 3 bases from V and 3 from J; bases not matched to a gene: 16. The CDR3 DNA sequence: TGTGCCTGGAGCCTAGGGAAATTGCGGGAGAGAAAAGAGACCCAGTACTTC. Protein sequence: CAWSLGKLRERKETQYF.

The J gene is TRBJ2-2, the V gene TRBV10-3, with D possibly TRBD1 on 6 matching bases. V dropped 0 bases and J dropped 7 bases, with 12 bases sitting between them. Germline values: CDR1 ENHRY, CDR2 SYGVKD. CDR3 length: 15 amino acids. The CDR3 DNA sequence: TGTGCCATCAGTGAGTCGGGGGCCGCGAGCGGGGAGCTGTTTTTT. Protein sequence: CAISESGAASGELFF.

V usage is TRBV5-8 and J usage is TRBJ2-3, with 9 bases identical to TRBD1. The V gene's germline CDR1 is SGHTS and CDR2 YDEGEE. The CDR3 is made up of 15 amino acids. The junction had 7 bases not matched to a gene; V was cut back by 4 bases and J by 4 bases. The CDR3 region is CASSDRTGVSDTQYF. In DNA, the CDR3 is TGTGCCAGCAGCGACCGGACAGGGGTTTCAGATACGCAGTATTTT.

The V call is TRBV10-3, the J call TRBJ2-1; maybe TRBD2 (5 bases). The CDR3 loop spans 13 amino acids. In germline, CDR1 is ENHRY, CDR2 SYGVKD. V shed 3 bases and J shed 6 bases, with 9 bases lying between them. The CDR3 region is CAISDGSVNEQFF. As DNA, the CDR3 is TGTGCCATCAGTGATGGGAGCGTCAATGAGCAGTTCTTC.

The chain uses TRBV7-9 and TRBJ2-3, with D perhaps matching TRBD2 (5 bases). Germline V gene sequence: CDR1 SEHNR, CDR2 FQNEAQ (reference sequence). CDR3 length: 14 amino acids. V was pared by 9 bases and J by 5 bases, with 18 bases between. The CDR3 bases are TGTGCCAGTGGACGGCACGCTAGCCTAGATACGCAGTATTTT. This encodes CASGRHASLDTQYF.

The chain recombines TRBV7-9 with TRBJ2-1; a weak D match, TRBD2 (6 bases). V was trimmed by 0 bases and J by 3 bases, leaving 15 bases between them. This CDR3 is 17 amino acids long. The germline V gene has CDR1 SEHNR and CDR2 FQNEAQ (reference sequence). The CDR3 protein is CASSLALTSRIYNEQFF. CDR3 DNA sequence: TGTGCCAGCAGCTTAGCCTTAACTAGCAGAATCTACAATGAGCAGTTCTTC.

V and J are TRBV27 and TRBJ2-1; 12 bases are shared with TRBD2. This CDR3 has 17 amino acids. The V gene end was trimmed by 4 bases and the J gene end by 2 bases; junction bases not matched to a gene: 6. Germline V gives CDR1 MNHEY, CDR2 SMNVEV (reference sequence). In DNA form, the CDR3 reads TGTGCCAGCAGTTGGCTAGCGGGAGGGCAGGCCTACAATGAGCAGTTCTTC. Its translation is CASSWLAGGQAYNEQFF.

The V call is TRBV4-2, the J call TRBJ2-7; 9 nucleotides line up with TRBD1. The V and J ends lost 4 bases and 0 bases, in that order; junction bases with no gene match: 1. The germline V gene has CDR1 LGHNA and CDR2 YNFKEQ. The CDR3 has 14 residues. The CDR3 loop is CASSPGQGSYEQYF. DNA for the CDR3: TGTGCCAGCAGCCCGGGACAGGGCTCCTACGAGCAGTACTTC.

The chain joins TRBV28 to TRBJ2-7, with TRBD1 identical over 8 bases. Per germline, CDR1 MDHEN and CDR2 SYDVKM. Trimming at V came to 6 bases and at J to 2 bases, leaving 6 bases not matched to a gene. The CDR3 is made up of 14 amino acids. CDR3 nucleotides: TGTGCCAGCAGACCGACAGGGGTCCCCTACGAGCAGTACTTC. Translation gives CASRPTGVPYEQYF.

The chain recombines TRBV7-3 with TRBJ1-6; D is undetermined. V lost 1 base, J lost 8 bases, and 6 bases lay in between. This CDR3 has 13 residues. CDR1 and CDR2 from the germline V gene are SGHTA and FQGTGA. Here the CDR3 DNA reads TGTGCCAGCAGCTTAAAGCCGGATTCACCCCTCCACTTT. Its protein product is CASSLKPDSPLHF. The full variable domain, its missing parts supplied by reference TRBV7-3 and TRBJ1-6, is GAGVSQTPSNKVTEKGKYVELRCDPISGHTALYWYRQSLGQGPEFLIYFQGTGAADDSGLPNDRFFAVRPEGSVSTLKIQRTERGDSAVYLCASSLKPDSPLHFGNGTRLTVT.

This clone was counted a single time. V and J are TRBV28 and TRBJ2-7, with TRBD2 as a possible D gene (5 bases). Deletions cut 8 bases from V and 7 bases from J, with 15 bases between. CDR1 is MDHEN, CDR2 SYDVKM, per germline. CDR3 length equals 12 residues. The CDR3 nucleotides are TGTGCCAGCGGACCCCGGGAACGGGAGCAGTACTTC. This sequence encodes CASGPREREQYF.

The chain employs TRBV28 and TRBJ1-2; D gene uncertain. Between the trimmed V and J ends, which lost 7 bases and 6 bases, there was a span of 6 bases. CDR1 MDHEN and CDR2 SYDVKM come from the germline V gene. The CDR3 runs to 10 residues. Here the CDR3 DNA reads TGTGCCAGCAAGAAGGATGGCTACACCTTC. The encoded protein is CASKKDGYTF.

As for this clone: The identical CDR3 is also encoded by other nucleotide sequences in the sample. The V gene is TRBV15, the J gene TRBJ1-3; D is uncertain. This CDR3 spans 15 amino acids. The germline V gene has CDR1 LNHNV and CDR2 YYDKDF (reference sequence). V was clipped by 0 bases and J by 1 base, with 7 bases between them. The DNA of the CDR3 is TGTGCCACCAGCAGAGATAAGGGATCTGGAAACACCATATATTTT. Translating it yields CATSRDKGSGNTIYF.

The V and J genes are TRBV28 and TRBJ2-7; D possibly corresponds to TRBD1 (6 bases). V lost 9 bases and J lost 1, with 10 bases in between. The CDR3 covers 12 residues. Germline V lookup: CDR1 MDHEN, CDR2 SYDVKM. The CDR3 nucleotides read TGTGCCAGTAAGACAGGTTCCTACGAGCAGTACTTC. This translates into CASKTGSYEQYF.

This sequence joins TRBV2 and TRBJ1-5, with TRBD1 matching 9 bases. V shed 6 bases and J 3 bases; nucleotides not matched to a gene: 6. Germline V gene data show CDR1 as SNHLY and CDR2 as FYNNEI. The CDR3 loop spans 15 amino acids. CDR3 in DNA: TGTGCCAGCAGACCCGGGACAGGGCTCAATCAGCCCCAGCATTTT. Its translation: CASRPGTGLNQPQHF.

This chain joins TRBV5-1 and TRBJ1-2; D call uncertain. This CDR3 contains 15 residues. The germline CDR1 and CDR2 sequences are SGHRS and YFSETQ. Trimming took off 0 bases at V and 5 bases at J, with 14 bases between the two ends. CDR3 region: CASSLAGGGLYGYTF. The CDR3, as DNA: TGCGCCAGCAGCTTGGCGGGTGGAGGGCTATATGGCTACACCTTC. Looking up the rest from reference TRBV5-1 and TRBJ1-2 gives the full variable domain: KAGVTQTPRYLIKTRGQQVTLSCSPISGHRSVSWYQQTPGQGLQFLFEYFSETQRNKGNFPGRFSGRQFSNSRSEMNVSTLELGDSALYLCASSLAGGGLYGYTFGSGTRLTVV.

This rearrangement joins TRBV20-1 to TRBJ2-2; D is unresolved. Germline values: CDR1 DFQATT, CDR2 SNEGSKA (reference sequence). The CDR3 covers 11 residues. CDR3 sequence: CSFRYTGELFF. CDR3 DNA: TGCAGCTTCCGGTACACCGGGGAGCTGTTTTTT.

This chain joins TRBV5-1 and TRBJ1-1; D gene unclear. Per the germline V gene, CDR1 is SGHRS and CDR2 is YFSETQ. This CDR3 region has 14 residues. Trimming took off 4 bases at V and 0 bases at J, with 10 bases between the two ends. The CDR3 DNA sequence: TGCGCCAGCAGCGTCAGCGGGGTGAACACTGAAGCTTTCTTT. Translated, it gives CASSVSGVNTEAFF. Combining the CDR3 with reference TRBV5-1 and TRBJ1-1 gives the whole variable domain KAGVTQTPRYLIKTRGQQVTLSCSPISGHRSVSWYQQTPGQGLQFLFEYFSETQRNKGNFPGRFSGRQFSNSRSEMNVSTLELGDSALYLCASSVSGVNTEAFFGQGTRLTVV.

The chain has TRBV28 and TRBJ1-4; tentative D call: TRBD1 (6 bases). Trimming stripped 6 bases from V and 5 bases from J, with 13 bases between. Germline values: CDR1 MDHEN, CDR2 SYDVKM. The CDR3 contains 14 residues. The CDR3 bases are TGTGCCAGCAGGCCGGGGGCGACGAATGAAAAACTGTTTTTT. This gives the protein CASRPGATNEKLFF.

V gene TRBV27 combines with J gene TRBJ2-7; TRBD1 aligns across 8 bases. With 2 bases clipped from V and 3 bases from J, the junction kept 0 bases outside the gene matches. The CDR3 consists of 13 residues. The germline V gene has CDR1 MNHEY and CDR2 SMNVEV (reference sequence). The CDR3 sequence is CASSLGTGYEQYF. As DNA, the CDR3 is TGTGCCAGCAGTTTAGGGACAGGCTACGAGCAGTACTTC.

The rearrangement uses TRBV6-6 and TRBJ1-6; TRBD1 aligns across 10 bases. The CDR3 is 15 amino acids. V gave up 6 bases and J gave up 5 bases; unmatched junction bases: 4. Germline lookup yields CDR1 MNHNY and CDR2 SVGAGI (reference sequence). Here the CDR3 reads CASRRQGADNSPLHF. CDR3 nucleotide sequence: TGTGCCAGCAGGCGACAGGGGGCTGATAATTCACCCCTCCACTTT.

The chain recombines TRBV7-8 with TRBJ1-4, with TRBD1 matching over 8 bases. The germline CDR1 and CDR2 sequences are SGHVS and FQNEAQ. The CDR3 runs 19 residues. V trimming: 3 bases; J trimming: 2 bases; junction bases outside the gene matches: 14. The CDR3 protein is CASSFGRGRLIITNEKLFF. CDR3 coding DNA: TGTGCCAGCAGCTTCGGCAGGGGGCGACTAATTATCACTAATGAAAAACTGTTTTTT. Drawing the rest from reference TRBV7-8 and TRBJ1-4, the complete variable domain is GAGVSQSPRYKVAKRGQDVALRCDPISGHVSLFWYQQALGQGPEFLTYFQNEAQLDKSGLPSDRFFAERPEGSVSTLKIQRTQQEDSAVYLCASSFGRGRLIITNEKLFFGSGTQLSVL.

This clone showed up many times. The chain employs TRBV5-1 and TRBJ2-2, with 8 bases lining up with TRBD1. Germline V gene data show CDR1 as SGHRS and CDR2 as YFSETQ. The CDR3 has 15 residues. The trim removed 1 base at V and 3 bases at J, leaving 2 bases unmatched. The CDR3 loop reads CASSLTGGYTGELFF. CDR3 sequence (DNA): TGCGCCAGCAGCTTGACAGGGGGTTACACCGGGGAGCTGTTTTTT.